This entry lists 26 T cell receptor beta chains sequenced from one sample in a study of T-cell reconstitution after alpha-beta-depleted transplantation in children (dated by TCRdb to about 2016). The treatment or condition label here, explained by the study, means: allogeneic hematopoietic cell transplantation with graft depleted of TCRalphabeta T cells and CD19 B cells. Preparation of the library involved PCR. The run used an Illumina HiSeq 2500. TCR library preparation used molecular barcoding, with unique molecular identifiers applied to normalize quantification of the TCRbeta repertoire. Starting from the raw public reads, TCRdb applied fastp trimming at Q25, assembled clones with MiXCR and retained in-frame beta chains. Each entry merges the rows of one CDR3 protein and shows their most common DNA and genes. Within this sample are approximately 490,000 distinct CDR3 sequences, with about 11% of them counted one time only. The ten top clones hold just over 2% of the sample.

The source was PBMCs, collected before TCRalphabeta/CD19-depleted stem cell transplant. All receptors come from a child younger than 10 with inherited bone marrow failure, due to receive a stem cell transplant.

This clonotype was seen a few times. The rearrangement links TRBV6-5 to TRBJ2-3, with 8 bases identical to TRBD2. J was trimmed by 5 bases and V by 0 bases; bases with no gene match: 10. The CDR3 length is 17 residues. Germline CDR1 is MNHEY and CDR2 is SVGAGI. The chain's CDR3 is CASSYSRAGGARDTQYF. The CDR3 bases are TGTGCCAGCAGTTACTCGAGGGCGGGGGGAGCACGAGATACGCAGTATTTT.

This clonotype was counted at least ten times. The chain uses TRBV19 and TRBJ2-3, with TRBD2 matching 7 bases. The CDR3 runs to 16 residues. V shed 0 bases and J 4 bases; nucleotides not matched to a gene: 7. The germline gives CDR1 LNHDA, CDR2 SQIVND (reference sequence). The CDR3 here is CASSIDLAARADTQYF. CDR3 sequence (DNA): TGTGCCAGTAGTATAGATCTAGCGGCGCGGGCAGATACGCAGTATTTT. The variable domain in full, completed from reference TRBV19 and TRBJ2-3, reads DGGITQSPKYLFRKEGQNVTLSCEQNLNHDAMYWYRQDPGQGLRLIYYSQIVNDFQKGDIAEGYSVSREKKESFPLTVTSAQKNPTAFYLCASSIDLAARADTQYFGPGTRLTVL.

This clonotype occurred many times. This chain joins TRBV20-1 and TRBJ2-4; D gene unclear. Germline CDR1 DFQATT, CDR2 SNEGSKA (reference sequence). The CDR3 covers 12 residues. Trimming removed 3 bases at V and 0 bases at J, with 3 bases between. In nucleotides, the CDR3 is TGCAGTGCTAGCGTAGCCAAAAACATTCAGTACTTC. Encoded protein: CSASVAKNIQYF.

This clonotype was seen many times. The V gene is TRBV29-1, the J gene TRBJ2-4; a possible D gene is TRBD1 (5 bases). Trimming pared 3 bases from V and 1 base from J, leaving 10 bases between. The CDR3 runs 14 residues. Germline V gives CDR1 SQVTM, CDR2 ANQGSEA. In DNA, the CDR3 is TGCAGCGTTGACAGGGTCCTGGCCAAAAACATTCAGTACTTC. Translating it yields CSVDRVLAKNIQYF.

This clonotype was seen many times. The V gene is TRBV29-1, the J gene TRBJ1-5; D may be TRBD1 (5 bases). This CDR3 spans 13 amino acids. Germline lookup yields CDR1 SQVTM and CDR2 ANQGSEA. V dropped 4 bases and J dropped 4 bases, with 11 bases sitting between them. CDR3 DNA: TGCAGCGTTGTTGGGGGGATAAATCAGCCCCAGCATTTT. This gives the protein CSVVGGINQPQHF.

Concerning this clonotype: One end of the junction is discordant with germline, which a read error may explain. The CDR3 loop reads CSTRGWDTGELFF. In DNA, the CDR3 is TGCAGTACTAGAGGGTGGGACACCGGGGAGCTGTTTTTT. The rearrangement joins TRBV20-1 to TRBJ2-2; possibly TRBD2 for D (5 bases). Germline V gives CDR1 DFQATT, CDR2 SNEGSKA (reference sequence). The CDR3 spans 13 residues.

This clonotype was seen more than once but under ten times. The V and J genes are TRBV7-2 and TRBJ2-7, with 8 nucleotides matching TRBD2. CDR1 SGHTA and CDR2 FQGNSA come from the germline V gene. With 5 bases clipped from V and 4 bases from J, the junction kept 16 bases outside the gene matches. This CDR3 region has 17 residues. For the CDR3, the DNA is TGTGCCAGCAGCCCGTGGACTCTAGCGGGTTTTCCGTACGAGCAGTACTTC. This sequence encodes CASSPWTLAGFPYEQYF.

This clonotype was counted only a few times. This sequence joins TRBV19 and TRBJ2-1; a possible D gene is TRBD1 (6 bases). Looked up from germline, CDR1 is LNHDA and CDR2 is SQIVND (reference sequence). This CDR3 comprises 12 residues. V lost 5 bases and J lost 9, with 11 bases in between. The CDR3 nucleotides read TGTGCCAGTAGTTCAGGGGCCGCTGAGCAGTTCTTC. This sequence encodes CASSSGAAEQFF. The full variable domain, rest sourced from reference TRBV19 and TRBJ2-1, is DGGITQSPKYLFRKEGQNVTLSCEQNLNHDAMYWYRQDPGQGLRLIYYSQIVNDFQKGDIAEGYSVSREKKESFPLTVTSAQKNPTAFYLCASSSGAAEQFFGPGTRLTVL.

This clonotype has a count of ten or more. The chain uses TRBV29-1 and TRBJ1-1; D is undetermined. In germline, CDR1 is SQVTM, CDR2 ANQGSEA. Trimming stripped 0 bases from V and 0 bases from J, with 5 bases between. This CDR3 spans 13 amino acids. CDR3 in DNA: TGCAGCGTTGAAGAGTCCATGAACACTGAAGCTTTCTTT. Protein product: CSVEESMNTEAFF.

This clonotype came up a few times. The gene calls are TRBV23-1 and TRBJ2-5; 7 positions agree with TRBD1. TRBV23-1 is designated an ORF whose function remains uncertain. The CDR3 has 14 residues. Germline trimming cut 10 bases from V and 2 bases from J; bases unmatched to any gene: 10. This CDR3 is CATSKGDRQETQYF. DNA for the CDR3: TGCGCCACCTCGAAGGGGGACAGACAAGAGACCCAGTACTTC.

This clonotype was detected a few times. CDR3 amino acids: CASSSHSARWVTGELFF. CDR3 in DNA: TGTGCCAGCAGCTCCCACTCGGCGCGATGGGTAACCGGGGAGCTGTTTTTT. This chain uses TRBV11-2 with TRBJ2-2; D gene ambiguous. The V end lost 4 bases, the J end lost 5 bases, and 20 bases lay between the germline ends. CDR1 is SGHAT and CDR2 is FQNNGV in the germline V gene. This CDR3 spans 17 amino acids.

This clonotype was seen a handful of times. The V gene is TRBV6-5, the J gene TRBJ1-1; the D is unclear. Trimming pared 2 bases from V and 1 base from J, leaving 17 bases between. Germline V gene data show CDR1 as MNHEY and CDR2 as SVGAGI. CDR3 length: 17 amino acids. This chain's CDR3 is CASSYSPNKGGNTEAFF. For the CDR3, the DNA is TGTGCCAGCAGTTACAGCCCCAACAAGGGCGGGAACACTGAAGCTTTCTTT.

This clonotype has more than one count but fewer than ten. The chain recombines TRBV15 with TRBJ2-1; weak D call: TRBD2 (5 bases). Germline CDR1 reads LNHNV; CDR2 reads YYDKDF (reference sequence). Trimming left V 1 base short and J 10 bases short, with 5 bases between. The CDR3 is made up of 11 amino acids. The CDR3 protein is CATSRAGEQFF. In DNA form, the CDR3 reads TGTGCCACCAGCAGAGCGGGAGAGCAGTTCTTC.

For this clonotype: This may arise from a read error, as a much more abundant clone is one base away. In nucleotides, the CDR3 is TGCAGTGCACGACAGGGCAATCAGCACCAGCATTTT. This codes for CSARQGNQHQHF. V gene TRBV20-1 combines with J gene TRBJ1-5, with 7 bases identical to TRBD1. Germline V gene lookup returns CDR1 DFQATT and CDR2 SNEGSKA (reference sequence). The CDR3 length is 12 residues.

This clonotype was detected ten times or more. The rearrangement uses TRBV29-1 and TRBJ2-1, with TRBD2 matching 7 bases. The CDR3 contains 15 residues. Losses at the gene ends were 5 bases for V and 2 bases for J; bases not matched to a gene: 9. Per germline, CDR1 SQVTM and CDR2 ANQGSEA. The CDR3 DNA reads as TGCAGCGTTCTGGGAGGGGAGGGTCCCTACAATGAGCAGTTCTTC. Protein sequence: CSVLGGEGPYNEQFF.

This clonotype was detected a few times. The CDR3 bases are TGTGCCAGCTCACAAGCGGGGGGCCATATGAACGAGCAGTACTTC. Translated: CASSQAGGHMNEQYF. The V and J genes are TRBV18 and TRBJ2-7; 9 bases match TRBD2. V shed 4 bases and J 5 bases; nucleotides not matched to a gene: 9. The length of the CDR3 is 15 residues. The germline V gene has CDR1 KGHSH and CDR2 LQKENI. Variable domain in full (rest from reference TRBV18 and TRBJ2-7): NAGVMQNPRHLVRRRGQEARLRCSPMKGHSHVYWYRQLPEEGLKFMVYLQKENIIDESGMPKERFSAEFPKEGPSILRIQQVVRGDSAAYFCASSQAGGHMNEQYFGPGTRLTVT.

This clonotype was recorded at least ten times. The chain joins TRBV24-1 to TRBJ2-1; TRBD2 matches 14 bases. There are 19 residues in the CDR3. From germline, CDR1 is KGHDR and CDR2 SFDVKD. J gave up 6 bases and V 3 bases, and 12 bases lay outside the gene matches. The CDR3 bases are TGTGCCACCAGTGATCCTCAGACTAGCGGGAGGGGCACTTTCAATGAGCAGTTCTTC. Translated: CATSDPQTSGRGTFNEQFF.

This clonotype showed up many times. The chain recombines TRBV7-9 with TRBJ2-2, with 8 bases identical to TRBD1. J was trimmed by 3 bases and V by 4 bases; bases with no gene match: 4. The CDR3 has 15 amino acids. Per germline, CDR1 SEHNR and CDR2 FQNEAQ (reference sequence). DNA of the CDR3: TGTGCCAGCAGCTCGGGACAGGTTTACACCGGGGAGCTGTTTTTT. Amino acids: CASSSGQVYTGELFF.

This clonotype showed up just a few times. The CDR3 spells CSAGVGQEQPQHF. DNA of the CDR3: TGCAGTGCCGGCGTAGGCCAAGAGCAGCCCCAGCATTTT. The rearrangement links TRBV20-1 to TRBJ1-5; D uncertain. Germline CDR1 and CDR2: DFQATT and SNEGSKA (reference sequence). V dropped 6 bases and J dropped 7 bases, with 16 bases sitting between them. The CDR3 runs to 13 residues.

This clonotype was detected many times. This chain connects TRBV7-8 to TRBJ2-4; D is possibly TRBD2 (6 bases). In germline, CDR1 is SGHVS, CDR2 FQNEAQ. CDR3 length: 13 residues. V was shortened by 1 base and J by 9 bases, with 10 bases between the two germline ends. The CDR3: CASSLGLEGIQYF. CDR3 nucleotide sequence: TGTGCCAGCAGCTTAGGATTGGAGGGCATTCAGTACTTC.

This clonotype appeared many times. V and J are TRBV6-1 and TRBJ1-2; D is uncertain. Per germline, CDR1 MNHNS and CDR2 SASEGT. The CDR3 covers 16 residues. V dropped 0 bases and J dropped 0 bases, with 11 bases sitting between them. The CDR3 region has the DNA TGTGCCAGCAGTGAAGCAAGGACTCGAGCTAACTATGGCTACACCTTC. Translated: CASSEARTRANYGYTF.

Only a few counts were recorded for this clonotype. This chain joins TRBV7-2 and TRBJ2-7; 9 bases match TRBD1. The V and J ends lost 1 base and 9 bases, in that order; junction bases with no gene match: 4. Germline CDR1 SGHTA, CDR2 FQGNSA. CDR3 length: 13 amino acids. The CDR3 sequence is CASSLGTGDRQYF. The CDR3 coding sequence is TGTGCCAGCAGCTTAGGGACAGGGGACAGGCAGTACTTC. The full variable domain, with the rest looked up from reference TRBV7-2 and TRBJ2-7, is GAGVSQSPSNKVTEKGKDVELRCDPISGHTALYWYRQSLGQGLEFLIYFQGNSAPDKSGLPSDRFSAERTGGSVSTLTIQRTQQEDSAVYLCASSLGTGDRQYFGPGTRLTVT.

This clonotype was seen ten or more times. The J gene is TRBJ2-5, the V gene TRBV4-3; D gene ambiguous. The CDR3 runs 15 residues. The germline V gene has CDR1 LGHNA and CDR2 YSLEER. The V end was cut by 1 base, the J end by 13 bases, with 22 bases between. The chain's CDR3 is CASSQAPFSVGKRYF. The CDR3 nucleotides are TGCGCCAGCAGCCAAGCGCCTTTTTCGGTGGGGAAACGGTACTTC.

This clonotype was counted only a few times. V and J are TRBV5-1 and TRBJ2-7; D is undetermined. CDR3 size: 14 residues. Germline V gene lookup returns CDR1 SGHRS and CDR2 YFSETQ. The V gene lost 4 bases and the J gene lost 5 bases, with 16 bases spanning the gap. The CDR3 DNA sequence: TGCGCCAGCAGCCCTCGGACCTTTCTTGACGAGCAGTACTTC. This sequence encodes CASSPRTFLDEQYF.

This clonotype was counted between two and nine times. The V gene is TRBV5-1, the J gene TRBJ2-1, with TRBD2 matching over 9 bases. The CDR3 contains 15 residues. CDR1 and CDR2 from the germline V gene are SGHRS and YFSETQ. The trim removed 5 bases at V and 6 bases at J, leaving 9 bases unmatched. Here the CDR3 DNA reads TGCGCCAGCAGTTGGGGACTAGCCATCCTCAATGAGCAGTTCTTC. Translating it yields CASSWGLAILNEQFF.

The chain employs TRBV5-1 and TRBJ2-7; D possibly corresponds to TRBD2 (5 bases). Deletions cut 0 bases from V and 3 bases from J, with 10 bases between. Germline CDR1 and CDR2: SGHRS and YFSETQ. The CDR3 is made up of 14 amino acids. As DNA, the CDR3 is TGCGCCAGCAGCTTGGTAGCGACCGTCTACGAGCAGTACTTC. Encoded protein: CASSLVATVYEQYF.